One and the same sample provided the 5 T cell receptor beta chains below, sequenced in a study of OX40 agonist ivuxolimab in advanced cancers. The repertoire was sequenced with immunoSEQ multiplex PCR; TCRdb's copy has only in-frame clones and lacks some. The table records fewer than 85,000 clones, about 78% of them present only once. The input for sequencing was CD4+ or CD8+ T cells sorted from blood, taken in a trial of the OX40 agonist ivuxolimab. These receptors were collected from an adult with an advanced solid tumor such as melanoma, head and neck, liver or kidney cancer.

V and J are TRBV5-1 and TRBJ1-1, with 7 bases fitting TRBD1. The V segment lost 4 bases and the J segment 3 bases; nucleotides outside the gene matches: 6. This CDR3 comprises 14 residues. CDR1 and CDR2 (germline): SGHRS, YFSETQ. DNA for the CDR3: TGCGCCAGCAGCCCCGGAGACAGGGACACTGAAGCTTTCTTT. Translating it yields CASSPGDRDTEAFF.

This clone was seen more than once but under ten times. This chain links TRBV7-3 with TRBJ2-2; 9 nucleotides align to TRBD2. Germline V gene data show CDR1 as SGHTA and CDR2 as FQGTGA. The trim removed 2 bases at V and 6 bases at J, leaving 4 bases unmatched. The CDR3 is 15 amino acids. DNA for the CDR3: TGTGCCAGCAGCTTAGTGGTAGCGGGAGCCGGGGAGCTGTTTTTT. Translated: CASSLVVAGAGELFF.

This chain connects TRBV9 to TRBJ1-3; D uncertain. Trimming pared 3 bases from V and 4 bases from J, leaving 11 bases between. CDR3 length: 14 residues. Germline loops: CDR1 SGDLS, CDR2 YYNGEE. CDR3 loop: CASSADSFGNTIYF. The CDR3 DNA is TGTGCCAGCAGCGCAGACTCGTTCGGAAACACCATATATTTT.

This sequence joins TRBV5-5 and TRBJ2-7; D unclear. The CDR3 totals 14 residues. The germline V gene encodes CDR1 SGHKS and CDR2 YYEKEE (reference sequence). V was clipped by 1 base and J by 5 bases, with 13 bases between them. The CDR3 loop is CASSLKDFTDEQYF. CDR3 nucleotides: TGTGCCAGCAGCTTGAAGGATTTTACCGACGAGCAGTACTTC.

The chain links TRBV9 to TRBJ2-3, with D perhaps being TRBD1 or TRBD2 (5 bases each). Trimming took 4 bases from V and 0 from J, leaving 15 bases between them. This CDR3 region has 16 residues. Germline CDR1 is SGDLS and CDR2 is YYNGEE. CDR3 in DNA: TGTGCCAGCAGCCCCCAGGGAGCGTCTAGCACAGATACGCAGTATTTT. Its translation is CASSPQGASSTDTQYF.